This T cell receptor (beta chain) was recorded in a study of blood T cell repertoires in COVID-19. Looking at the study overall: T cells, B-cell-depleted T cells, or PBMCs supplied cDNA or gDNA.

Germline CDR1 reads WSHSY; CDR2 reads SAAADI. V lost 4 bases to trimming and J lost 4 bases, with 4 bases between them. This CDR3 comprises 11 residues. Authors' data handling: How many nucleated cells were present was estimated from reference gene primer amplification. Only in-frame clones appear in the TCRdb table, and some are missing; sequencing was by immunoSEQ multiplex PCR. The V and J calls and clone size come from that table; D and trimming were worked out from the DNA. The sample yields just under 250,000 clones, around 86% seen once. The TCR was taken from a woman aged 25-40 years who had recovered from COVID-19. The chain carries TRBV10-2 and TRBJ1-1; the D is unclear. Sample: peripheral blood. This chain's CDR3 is CASSASTEAFF. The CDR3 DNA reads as TGCGCCAGCAGTGCTTCCACTGAAGCTTTCTTT.